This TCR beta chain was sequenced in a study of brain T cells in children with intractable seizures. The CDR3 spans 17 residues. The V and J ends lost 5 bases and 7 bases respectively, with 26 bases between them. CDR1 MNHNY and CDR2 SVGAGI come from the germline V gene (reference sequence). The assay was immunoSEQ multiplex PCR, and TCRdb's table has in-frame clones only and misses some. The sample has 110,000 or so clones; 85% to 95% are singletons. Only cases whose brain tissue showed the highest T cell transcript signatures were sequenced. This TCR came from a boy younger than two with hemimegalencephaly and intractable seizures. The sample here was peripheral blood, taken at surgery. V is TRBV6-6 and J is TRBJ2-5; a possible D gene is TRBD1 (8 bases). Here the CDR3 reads CASSPNPNRGRGGTQYF. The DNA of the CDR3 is TGTGCCAGCAGTCCCAACCCAAACAGGGGGAGGGGGGGGACCCAGTACTTC.